The clone carrying this TCR beta chain was recorded a few times. No antigen is known for it. This CDR3 is also generated by other DNA sequences in the sample. CD45RO/CCR7/CD25/CD127/CD95/CD27 sorting isolated CD4+ naive, central memory, regulatory and stem cell-like memory cells. Isolated RNA was reverse transcribed in full, so expressed TCRB transcripts were sequenced. Using immunoSEQ multiplex PCR, the repertoire was profiled, and TCRdb retains in-frame clones only, with some absent. The sample carries 500,000 to 850,000 clones, about an eighth recorded once. This CDR3 is 12 amino acids long. Per germline, CDR1 KGHSH and CDR2 LQKENI. V lost 2 bases to trimming and J lost 3 bases, with 3 bases between them. These data belong to a study of beta chain features in type 1 diabetes. The study, taken as a whole, reports: More deletions and fewer insertions at VDJ junctions were found in patients with type 1 diabetes. Here, the possible influence of HLA type (on TCRB rearrangement) remained unresolved. PCR might show a preference for shorter templates, equally across patients and controls. People with Type 1 diabetes carried modestly yet significantly shorter TCRB CDR3s in all four CD4+ subsets.

The clonotype comes from a man in his late teens or twenties with type 1 diabetes. The chain employs TRBV18 and TRBJ2-3; no clear D. Sequencing was carried out using naive CD4+ T cells from blood. The CDR3 loop is CASSPATDTQYF. The CDR3 region has the DNA TGTGCCAGCTCACCAGCTACAGATACGCAGTATTTT.